A single sample is the source of the 31 T cell receptor beta chains below, sequenced in a study of T cells after yellow fever vaccination. In TCRdb, the 5' RACE reads were re-called with MiXCR into one record per CDR3 protein. The sample consists of roughly 30,000 distinct CDR3 sequences, under 12% of them appearing once. This material consisted of PBMCs, either bulk or a sorted T-cell subset (CD4+, CD8+, memory, or dextramer-sorted; not recorded which), taken around 14 days after the first yellow fever vaccination. Receptors were obtained from a man aged 18 to 30 who received the YFV17D yellow fever vaccine.

This clonotype was detected ten times or more. The rearrangement uses TRBV7-9 and TRBJ2-7; D is tentatively TRBD1 or TRBD2 (5 bases each). The germline CDR1 and CDR2 sequences are SEHNR and FQNEAQ (reference sequence). The CDR3 loop spans 12 amino acids. V dropped 3 bases and J dropped 6 bases, with 9 bases sitting between them. The CDR3: CASSFEGREQYF. CDR3 DNA: TGTGCCAGCAGCTTTGAGGGGCGCGAGCAGTACTTC.

This clonotype is medium-sized (0.01 to 0.1%) by share. The CDR3 is CASSQVSGELFF. For the CDR3, the DNA is TGTGCCAGCAGCCAAGTGTCCGGGGAGCTGTTTTTT. The V call is TRBV3-1, the J call TRBJ2-2, with unresolved D. This CDR3 has 12 amino acids. Deletions cut 1 base from V and 6 bases from J, with 3 bases between. CDR1 LGHDT and CDR2 YNNKEL come from the germline V gene (reference sequence).

This clonotype was seen at least ten times. The chain joins TRBV12-3 or TRBV12-4 to TRBJ1-4; D is unclear. Trimming shortened V by 2 bases and J by 3 bases, and 4 bases separated the two germline ends. The CDR3 has 13 residues. For the CDR3, the DNA is TGTGCCAGCAGTTTACAGGCTAATGAAAAACTGTTTTTT. As protein: CASSLQANEKLFF.

This clonotype has at least ten counts. The chain joins TRBV5-1 to TRBJ2-1, with 10 nucleotides matching TRBD2. V lost 3 bases, J lost 7 bases, and 4 bases stayed unmatched. This CDR3 spans 14 amino acids. Germline values: CDR1 SGHRS, CDR2 YFSETQ. The CDR3 protein is CASSSPSGGNEQFF. The CDR3 region has the DNA TGCGCCAGCAGCTCCCCTAGCGGGGGTAATGAGCAGTTCTTC.

The sample holds many counts of this clonotype. The V call is TRBV24-1, the J call TRBJ2-3; D tentatively fits TRBD1 or TRBD2 (5 bases each). This CDR3 has 17 amino acids. Deletions cut 4 bases from V and 2 bases from J, with 18 bases between. Looked up from germline, CDR1 is KGHDR and CDR2 is SFDVKD. CDR3 protein: CATSEGPSSGATDTQYF. CDR3 DNA sequence: TGTGCCACCAGTGAGGGGCCTAGCAGTGGTGCCACAGATACGCAGTATTTT.

This clonotype came up many times. The rearrangement links TRBV7-2 to TRBJ1-3; unclear D gene. Looked up from germline, CDR1 is SGHTA and CDR2 is FQGNSA. CDR3 length: 15 amino acids. The V end lost 1 base, the J end lost 1 base, and 8 bases lay between the germline ends. CDR3 in DNA: TGTGCCAGCAGCTTAGTAGCGGAGTCTGGAAACACCATATATTTT. Amino acids: CASSLVAESGNTIYF.

This clonotype was seen ten or more times. The genes are TRBV11-2 and TRBJ2-1; perhaps TRBD1 as D (5 bases). Trimming removed 5 bases at V and 7 bases at J, with 9 bases between. In germline, CDR1 is SGHAT, CDR2 FQNNGV. This CDR3 spans 12 amino acids. CDR3 DNA sequence: TGTGCCAGCAGCCTGAACAGGAATGAGCAGTTCTTC. Its protein is CASSLNRNEQFF.

This clonotype was recorded at least ten times. The chain uses TRBV6-1 and TRBJ2-3; TRBD1 is a possible D gene (6 bases). This CDR3 contains 14 residues. CDR1 and CDR2 (germline): MNHNS, SASEGT. The V end was cut by 3 bases, the J end by 1 base, with 8 bases between. In DNA form, the CDR3 reads TGTGCCAGCAGTGATTGGGGGCGCACAGATACGCAGTATTTT. As protein: CASSDWGRTDTQYF.

At least ten counts were recorded for this clonotype. The chain is built from TRBV7-3 and TRBJ1-1; 7 bases map to TRBD1. V lost 5 bases to trimming and J lost 5 bases; unmatched junction nucleotides: 5. Germline V gene lookup returns CDR1 SGHTA and CDR2 FQGTGA. This CDR3 has 13 amino acids. CDR3 sequence reads: CASSTQGGTEAFF. The CDR3 nucleotides read TGTGCCAGCAGCACTCAGGGGGGGACTGAAGCTTTCTTT.

The chain couples TRBV5-6 to TRBJ2-7, with TRBD1 as a possible D gene (6 bases). The length of the CDR3 is 12 residues. From germline, CDR1 is SGHDT and CDR2 YYEEEE. Trimming took 5 bases from V and 5 from J, leaving 11 bases between them. CDR3 nucleotide sequence: TGTGCCAGCAGTTACAGGGTCCACGAGCAGTACTTC. Translating it yields CASSYRVHEQYF.

A remark on this clonotype: Possible read error: a much larger clone is one base away. V gene TRBV6-1 combines with J gene TRBJ1-6, with a possible D match to TRBD1 (5 bases). The CDR3 consists of 16 residues. The V gene's germline CDR1 is MNHNS and CDR2 SASEGT. This CDR3 is CASRMGGNPYNSPIHF. The CDR3 DNA is TGTGCCAGCAGGATGGGGGGGAACCCCTATAATTCACCCATCCACTTT.

The table lists this clonotype with many counts. J is TRBJ2-1 and V is TRBV2; 11 bases fit TRBD1. V was clipped by 5 bases and J by 8 bases; unmatched bases: 8. The CDR3 runs 15 residues. CDR1 is SNHLY, CDR2 FYNNEI, per germline. For the CDR3, the DNA is TGTGCCAGCAGTAGGGACAGGGGGTTTAAGGATGAGCAGTTCTTC. Its translation is CASSRDRGFKDEQFF.

V usage is TRBV4-2 and J usage is TRBJ2-3, with 12 bases lining up with TRBD2. Germline V gene sequence: CDR1 LGHNA, CDR2 YNFKEQ. V lost 6 bases, J lost 1 base, and 14 bases stayed unmatched. This CDR3 is 19 amino acids long. CDR3 sequence: CASRTGGLAGGLGTDTQYF. In DNA form, the CDR3 reads TGTGCCAGCAGGACTGGGGGCCTAGCGGGGGGGCTCGGCACAGATACGCAGTATTTT.

This clonotype appeared many times. This chain uses TRBV7-2 with TRBJ2-5, with 7 positions matching TRBD2. The CDR3 totals 13 residues. Germline assignment: CDR1 SGHTA and CDR2 FQGNSA. Losses at the gene ends were 5 bases for V and 5 bases for J; bases not matched to a gene: 5. In DNA, the CDR3 is TGTGCCAGCAGCCCTACTAGCGTGGAGACCCAGTACTTC. Its translation is CASSPTSVETQYF.

This clonotype has ten or more counts. CDR3 DNA sequence: TGTGCCAGCAGCTTTCCCGGCAGGGGGTTCAATTCACCCCTCCACTTT. Protein product: CASSFPGRGFNSPLHF. J is TRBJ1-6 and V is TRBV7-2, with TRBD1 matching over 7 bases. CDR3 length: 16 amino acids. CDR1 SGHTA and CDR2 FQGNSA come from the germline V gene. Unmatched junction bases numbered 9, after V lost 3 bases and J lost 7 bases.

Many counts were recorded for this clonotype. This chain joins TRBV9 and TRBJ2-2, with TRBD1 as a possible D gene (5 bases). Between the trimmed V and J ends, which lost 4 bases and 6 bases, there was a span of 19 bases. This CDR3 has 16 residues. Germline V gene sequence: CDR1 SGDLS, CDR2 YYNGEE. This CDR3 reads CASSPRGDRHPGELFF. CDR3 bases: TGTGCCAGCAGCCCCCGAGGAGACAGACATCCCGGGGAGCTGTTTTTT. The variable domain in full, with the rest retrieved from reference TRBV9 and TRBJ2-2, is DSGVTQTPKHLITATGQRVTLRCSPRSGDLSVYWYQQSLDQGLQFLIQYYNGEERAKGNILERFSAQQFPDLHSELNLSSLELGDSALYFCASSPRGDRHPGELFFGEGSRLTVL.

This clonotype was seen at least ten times. This chain links TRBV20-1 with TRBJ2-3; tentatively, D is TRBD2 (7 bases). CDR1 and CDR2 from the germline V gene are DFQATT and SNEGSKA (reference sequence). The ends were cut back, 5 bases at V and 4 bases at J, with 22 bases in the middle. The CDR3 extends over 16 amino acids. CDR3 nucleotides: TGCAGTGCTGACGGCGGGAGTGGGGGGGCCTCAGATACGCAGTATTTT. This codes for CSADGGSGGASDTQYF.

This clonotype was seen at least ten times. J is TRBJ2-4 and V is TRBV4-1; 7 bases are a match to TRBD1. Unmatched junction bases numbered 9, after V lost 1 base and J lost 3 bases. CDR3 length equals 17 residues. Germline V gives CDR1 MGHRA, CDR2 YSYEKL. CDR3 sequence (DNA): TGCGCCAGCAGCCAAGGGCCCGCAGGGGGAGACAAAAACATTCAGTACTTC. Its protein product is CASSQGPAGGDKNIQYF.

The table lists this clonotype with many counts. V is TRBV29-1 and J is TRBJ1-1, with TRBD1 identical over 7 bases. V dropped 3 bases and J dropped 0; count of bases not matched to a gene: 7. Germline CDR1 is SQVTM and CDR2 is ANQGSEA. The CDR3 sequence is 15 residues long. CDR3 DNA: TGCAGCGTTGATTTTCCGGGACAGATGAACACTGAAGCTTTCTTT. It codes for CSVDFPGQMNTEAFF.

This clonotype was counted at least ten times. The rearrangement links TRBV12-3 or TRBV12-4 to TRBJ2-7; D call uncertain. Trimming shortened V by 2 bases and J by 2 bases, and 10 bases separated the two germline ends. The CDR3 contains 14 residues. The CDR3 protein is CASSLLGSPYEQYF. Written as DNA, the CDR3 is TGTGCCAGCAGTTTACTAGGGTCCCCCTACGAGCAGTACTTC.

This clonotype was counted ten times or more. Written as DNA, the CDR3 is TGTGCCAGCAGCTTGAGGCGCGGTTCACCCCTCCACTTT. Residues: CASSLRRGSPLHF. The J gene is TRBJ1-6, the V gene TRBV7-3; D gene unclear. The CDR3 runs to 13 residues. Germline V gene data show CDR1 as SGHTA and CDR2 as FQGTGA. V was shortened by 3 bases and J by 9 bases, with 9 bases between the two germline ends.

Many counts were recorded for this clonotype. This chain uses TRBV27 with TRBJ2-7; 8 bases are shared with TRBD1. From germline, CDR1 is MNHEY and CDR2 SMNVEV (reference sequence). This CDR3 contains 14 residues. With 6 bases clipped from V and 4 bases from J, the junction kept 8 bases outside the gene matches. The CDR3 DNA follows: TGTGCCAGCAGCCAACGACAGGGGAATTACGAGCAGTACTTC. Encoded protein: CASSQRQGNYEQYF.

This clonotype has at least ten counts. V gene TRBV9 combines with J gene TRBJ2-3, with 11 bases fitting TRBD2. V was clipped by 3 bases and J by 6 bases; unmatched bases: 9. This CDR3 is built from 16 residues. The germline V gene has CDR1 SGDLS and CDR2 YYNGEE. CDR3 DNA sequence: TGTGCCAGCAGCGATAGCGGGGGGGCTGGTTTTGATACGCAGTATTTT. Translation gives CASSDSGGAGFDTQYF.

In its sample, this clonotype was seen many times. This chain links TRBV6-4 with TRBJ1-6; possibly TRBD1 for D (5 bases). The CDR3 is 13 residues long. V lost 5 bases and J lost 10, with 12 bases in between. The germline V gene encodes CDR1 MRHNA and CDR2 SNTAGT. The CDR3 loop is CASSSGYGSPLHF. The CDR3 DNA follows: TGTGCCAGCAGTTCAGGGTATGGATCACCCCTCCACTTT.

Worth noting for this clonotype: A much larger clone lies one base from this, so it may be a read error. The chain couples TRBV20-1 to TRBJ1-2, with a tentative D call TRBD1 (5 bases). This CDR3 comprises 15 residues. Germline V gene sequence: CDR1 DFQATT, CDR2 SNEGSKA (reference sequence). V lost 4 bases and J lost 1, with 16 bases in between. The CDR3 DNA sequence: TGCAGTGCTATAGAGAAAGGGGACCTTAACTATGGCTACACCTTC. This encodes CSAIEKGDLNYGYTF.

Concerning this clonotype itself: A read error may be the cause here, since a much bigger clone is one base away. The chain has TRBV7-9 and TRBJ1-2; 9 bases map to TRBD1. CDR1 and CDR2 (germline): SEHNR, FQNEAQ (reference sequence). The V gene end was trimmed by 6 bases and the J gene end by 8 bases; junction bases not matched to a gene: 7. The CDR3 loop spans 13 amino acids. CDR3: CASRQTGGRGYTF. The CDR3 DNA reads TGTGCCAGCAGACAAACAGGGGGCCGGGGCTACACCTTC.

For this clonotype: A read error may explain this, as a much larger clone is one base away. The V and J genes are TRBV5-1 and TRBJ1-1; 7 nucleotides align to TRBD1. The CDR3 length is 15 residues. CDR1 and CDR2 (germline): SGHRS, YFSETQ. V lost 6 bases and J lost 4; bases outside the gene matches: 12. The CDR3 region is CASIRDESGGTEAFF. In DNA form, the CDR3 reads TGCGCCAGCATCAGGGATGAGTCAGGGGGCACTGAAGCTTTCTTT. The variable domain in full, completed from reference TRBV5-1 and TRBJ1-1, reads KAGVTQTPRYLIKTRGQQVTLSCSPISGHRSVSWYQQTPGQGLQFLFEYFSETQRNKGNFPGRFSGRQFSNSRSEMNVSTLELGDSALYLCASIRDESGGTEAFFGQGTRLTVV.

This clonotype has ten or more counts. The CDR3, as DNA: TGTGCCAGCTCACCACCGAACGGGGGGTACGAGCAGTACGTC. This codes for CASSPPNGGYEQYV. The genes are TRBV18 and TRBJ2-7; 7 nucleotides match TRBD2. Germline values: CDR1 KGHSH, CDR2 LQKENI. J lost 4 bases, V lost 0 bases, and 3 bases had no gene match. There are 14 residues in the CDR3.

This clonotype was seen ten or more times. This rearrangement joins TRBV7-2 to TRBJ2-3; maybe TRBD2 (5 bases). CDR1 is SGHTA and CDR2 is FQGNSA in the germline V gene. The V end lost 4 bases, the J end lost 2 bases, and 10 bases lay between the germline ends. The CDR3 contains 14 residues. Written as DNA, the CDR3 is TGTGCCAGCAGCTCTGGACTGGTCACAGATACGCAGTATTTT. Its translation: CASSSGLVTDTQYF.

This clonotype was picked up many times. The gene calls are TRBV6-2 or TRBV6-3 and TRBJ2-7; 9 nucleotides line up with TRBD2. CDR1 and CDR2 from the germline V gene are MNHEY and SVGEGT. The CDR3 length is 16 residues. The V and J ends lost 4 bases and 2 bases, in that order; junction bases with no gene match: 9. The CDR3 sequence: CASSSVRAGGPYEQYF. The CDR3 region has the DNA TGTGCCAGCAGTTCCGTCCGAGCGGGGGGACCCTACGAGCAGTACTTC.

This clonotype was counted many times. The chain carries TRBV7-9 and TRBJ1-5; a possible D gene is TRBD1 (5 bases). The CDR3 has 13 amino acids. Trimming took off 7 bases at V and 9 bases at J, with 16 bases between the two ends. Germline V gives CDR1 SEHNR, CDR2 FQNEAQ (reference sequence). The DNA for the CDR3 is TGTGCCAGCACCCGGACGGGGACCTGGCCCCAGCATTTT. This sequence encodes CASTRTGTWPQHF.